The rows below give T cell receptor beta chains drawn from one sample of a study of T cell responses to AZD1222 COVID-19 vaccine. The data were produced by immunoSEQ multiplex PCR, yet TCRdb's version contains in-frame clones alone and is incomplete. The sample contains 150,000 to 250,000 clones, 90% to 95% of which appear only once. The starting material was peripheral blood, obtained 28 days after the second AZD1222 dose. Receptors were obtained from an adult who received the AZD1222 COVID-19 vaccine. Both conserved end residues are part of each CDR3. The order of the fields is J gene, V gene, clone size, D gene, CDR3 DNA, CDR3 protein. The D gene is left open where the match is weak. Not all rows give a size; the values are once, few, many and, for expanded clones, a class.

TRBJ1-1 | TRBV5-1 | NA | TRBD1 | TGCGCCAGCACCGGACAGGCTGAAGCTTTCTTT | CASTGQAEAFF
TRBJ1-5 | TRBV12-5 | NA | NA | TGTGCTAGTGGCCTGGGGGGGCGCCGTCAGCCCCAGCATTTT | CASGLGGRRQPQHF
TRBJ2-1 | TRBV7-3 | NA | TRBD1 | TGTGCCAGCAGCCAGGAGGGCTCGGGACAGGGGACCGACAATGAGCAGTTCTTC | CASSQEGSGQGTDNEQFF
TRBJ2-3 | TRBV6-6 | NA | TRBD1 | TGTGCCAGCAGTTTAGGACAGGGAGATACGCAGTATTTT | CASSLGQGDTQYF
TRBJ2-5 | TRBV5-1 | NA | NA | TGCGCCAGCAGCAATGGGTGGAGACAAGAGACCCAGTACTTC | CASSNGWRQETQYF
TRBJ2-7 | TRBV10-3 | NA | TRBD1 | TGTGCCATCAGCCGGGACAGGGGATCCTACGAGCAGTACTTC | CAISRDRGSYEQYF
TRBJ1-3 | TRBV18 | NA | NA | TGTGCCAGCTATGGGAGCTCTGGAAACACCATATATTTT | CASYGSSGNTIYF
TRBJ1-1 | TRBV28 | NA | NA | TGTGCCAGCAGCCAGAACACTGAAGCTTTCTTT | CASSQNTEAFF
TRBJ1-2 | TRBV9 | NA | NA | TGTGCCAGCACGGGTGTCAGAGGAGGCTACACCTTC | CASTGVRGGYTF
TRBJ2-7 | TRBV6-5 | NA | TRBD1 | TGTGCCAGCGGGAGGCAGGGGGCCGACGAGCAGTACTTC | CASGRQGADEQYF
TRBJ1-3 | TRBV9 | NA | NA | TGTGCCAGCAGCGTAGTTTCCGCGGACATTTACTCTGGAAACACCATATATTTT | CASSVVSADIYSGNTIYF
TRBJ1-2 | TRBV6-2/TRBV6-3 | NA | NA | TGTGCCAGCGGCCGGGACCTCGGGGGTTATGGCTACACCTTC | CASGRDLGGYGYTF
TRBJ2-1 | TRBV10-3 | NA | NA | TGTGCCATCAAGCGCGGCGGGGTGTCCTACAATGAGCAGTTCTTC | CAIKRGGVSYNEQFF
TRBJ1-4 | TRBV5-1 | NA | NA | TGCGCCAGCAGCTTGCAAGAAAATGAAAAACTGTTTTTT | CASSLQENEKLFF
TRBJ1-5 | TRBV6-4 | NA | NA | TGTGCCAGCAGTGATCGCGGGGGGAATCAGCCCCAGCATTTT | CASSDRGGNQPQHF
TRBJ2-2 | TRBV27 | NA | NA | TGTGCCTCGAGGGGGGGATCCGGGGAGCTGTTTTTT | CASRGGSGELFF
TRBJ2-7 | TRBV5-5 | NA | NA | TGTGCCAGCAGCTTTACCGGGAAAACCTACGAGCAGTACTTC | CASSFTGKTYEQYF
TRBJ1-2 | TRBV18 | NA | NA | TGTGCCAGCTCACTTCGCAACAGGGAGGGAGGCTATGGCTACACCTTC | CASSLRNREGGYGYTF
TRBJ1-1 | TRBV19 | NA | NA | TGTGCCAGTAGTGATCGACAGGAAGCTTTCTTT | CASSDRQEAFF
TRBJ1-2 | TRBV5-1 | NA | NA | TGCGCCAGCAGCTTGGCCCAGACAGTTAAAGGTGGCTACACCTTC | CASSLAQTVKGGYTF
TRBJ1-1 | TRBV11-2 | NA | NA | TGTGCCAGCAGCTTAGTCCGCTTACAAAACACTGAAGCTTTCTTT | CASSLVRLQNTEAFF
TRBJ1-1 | TRBV18 | NA | NA | TGTGCCAGCTCACCGGGACAGAACACTGAAGCTTTCTTT | CASSPGQNTEAFF
TRBJ1-4 | TRBV5-1 | NA | NA | TGCGCCAGCAGCTTGGCCCCCACGGGGGGCGGTGAAAAACTGTTTTTT | CASSLAPTGGGEKLFF
TRBJ2-5 | TRBV7-3 | few | NA | TGTGCCAGCAGCTCCCAAAAGGGGGAGACCCAGTACTTC | CASSSQKGETQYF
TRBJ1-2 | TRBV5-1 | NA | NA | TGCGCCAGCAGCTTGGAGGGCCCAGCCAGCTACACCTTC | CASSLEGPASYTF
TRBJ2-2 | TRBV25-1 | NA | NA | TGTGCCAGCAGTGAATATAGAGGGGGGGAGAAATCCGGGGAGCTGTTTTTT | CASSEYRGGEKSGELFF
TRBJ2-1 | TRBV12-3/TRBV12-4 | NA | NA | TGTGCCAGCAGAGGAGACATCTACAATGAGCAGTTCTTC | CASRGDIYNEQFF
TRBJ1-1 | TRBV18 | NA | TRBD1 | TGTGCCAGCTCGGCTACCGCAGGGGGTCTCGGCGAAGCTTTCTTT | CASSATAGGLGEAFF
TRBJ2-5 | TRBV25-1 | NA | NA | TGTGCCAGCAGGGCAGGGGCCTCGAAGACCCAGTACTTC | CASRAGASKTQYF
TRBJ2-5 | TRBV18 | NA | NA | TGTGCCAGCTCACCTGCGGACCTCACCGGCGGGACCCAGTACTTC | CASSPADLTGGTQYF
TRBJ2-2 | TRBV9 | NA | NA | TGTGCCAGCAGCGTAGCGGTCGGGGAGCTGTTTTTT | CASSVAVGELFF
TRBJ1-1 | TRBV3-1/TRBV3-2 | few | NA | TGTGCCAGCAGCCAAGAGGGTGGGGGGACTGAAGCTTTCTTT | CASSQEGGGTEAFF
TRBJ1-2 | TRBV9 | once | NA | TGTGCCAGCAGTCGCTTGACAACTAACTATGGCTACACCTTC | CASSRLTTNYGYTF
TRBJ1-1 | TRBV7-9 | NA | NA | TGTGCCAGCACCAACGCAGGGTCTGCTGAAGCTTTCTTT | CASTNAGSAEAFF
TRBJ1-1 | TRBV19 | NA | NA | TGTGCCAGCTCTGAGGGGGGGTGGACTGAAGCTTTCTTT | CASSEGGWTEAFF
TRBJ1-2 | TRBV5-4 | NA | TRBD1 | TGTGCCAGCAGCTTAAGTCAGGGGGCTCTCCGTGGCTACACCTTC | CASSLSQGALRGYTF
TRBJ1-6 | TRBV7-2 | NA | NA | TGTGCCAGCAGCTCAGCCCCCAGGAATTCACCCCTCCACTTT | CASSSAPRNSPLHF
TRBJ1-2 | TRBV2 | NA | NA | TGTGCCAGCAGGAGCTCCGGGACAAACTATGGCTACACCTTC | CASRSSGTNYGYTF
TRBJ1-2 | TRBV20-1 | NA | NA | TGCAGTGCTAGTAACAGCTCAAACTATGGCTACACCTTC | CSASNSSNYGYTF
TRBJ1-1 | TRBV7-9 | NA | NA | TGTGCCAGCAGCTTAGGGGCAGGGGTCGGAGCTTTCTTT | CASSLGAGVGAFF
TRBJ1-1 | TRBV6-5 | NA | NA | TGTGCCAGCAGTCCAAGTGAGAGGGGCACTGAAGCTTTCTTT | CASSPSERGTEAFF
TRBJ1-5 | TRBV6-1 | NA | NA | TGTGCCAGCAGGTATATCAGTGATCAGCCCCAGCATTTT | CASRYISDQPQHF
TRBJ1-4 | TRBV2 | NA | TRBD1 | TGTGCCAGCGGCCGGGACAGAGGAAAACTGTTTTTT | CASGRDRGKLFF
TRBJ2-3 | TRBV24-1 | NA | NA | TGTGCCACCAGTGACAGGACAGTTACTAGCACAGATACGCAGTATTTT | CATSDRTVTSTDTQYF
TRBJ1-4 | TRBV11-1 | NA | NA | TGTGCCAGCAGCTTAACTAATGAAAAACTGTTTTTT | CASSLTNEKLFF
TRBJ2-3 | TRBV27 | NA | NA | TGTGCCAGCAGTCCATCCCCACTTAACACAGATACGCAGTATTTT | CASSPSPLNTDTQYF
TRBJ2-2 | TRBV19 | NA | NA | TGTGCCAGTAGTAAGGAGGGGCGCGGTGGAACCGGGGAGCTGTTTTTT | CASSKEGRGGTGELFF
TRBJ2-1 | TRBV24-1 | NA | TRBD1 | TGTGCCACCCAATCAGCAGGGGGCACCTACAATGAGCAGTTCTTC | CATQSAGGTYNEQFF
TRBJ2-7 | TRBV9 | NA | NA | TGTGCCAGCAGCGTAGGGGATTTGGAAACCGAGCAGTACTTC | CASSVGDLETEQYF
TRBJ2-5 | TRBV7-9 | NA | NA | TGTGCCAGCAGCCCGGGGGAGAGGTGGGAGACCCAGTACTTC | CASSPGERWETQYF
TRBJ2-7 | TRBV5-1 | NA | NA | TGCGCCAGCAGCTTGAGGTCGGACCTTAATCCGTACGAGCAGTACTTC | CASSLRSDLNPYEQYF
TRBJ2-5 | TRBV7-6 | NA | TRBD2 | TGTGCCAGCAGCTTGGGGACTAGCGGGGTAGAGACCCAGTACTTC | CASSLGTSGVETQYF
TRBJ2-7 | TRBV3-1/TRBV3-2 | NA | TRBD2 | TGTGCCAGCAGCCGTCCTGGCGGGGGGTCCTACGAGCAGTACTTC | CASSRPGGGSYEQYF
TRBJ2-1 | TRBV6-4 | NA | NA | TGTGCCAGCAGTGCGGAGGGGGTAAATGAGCAGTTCTTC | CASSAEGVNEQFF
TRBJ1-4 | TRBV19 | NA | NA | TGTGCCAGTAGTTCAAGGGTAACTAATGAAAAACTGTTTTTT | CASSSRVTNEKLFF
TRBJ1-6 | TRBV5-1 | NA | NA | TGCGCCAGCAGCTTCGGGAGGGAGGGTTCACCCCTCCACTTT | CASSFGREGSPLHF
TRBJ2-5 | TRBV7-2 | NA | NA | TGTGCCAGCAGCTTAGGGGCCGCAAAGCGAGAGACCCAGTACTTC | CASSLGAAKRETQYF
TRBJ2-1 | TRBV11-3 | NA | TRBD1 | TGTGCCAGCAGCTTAGCCGGGACAGTGGTGAATGAGCAGTTCTTC | CASSLAGTVVNEQFF